Listed here is a single TCR beta chain. Its antigen remains unknown. The data stem from a study of shared clonotypes between healthy human individuals. Findings of the study overall: Represented genetic and exposure-history diversity was restricted by having few donors. Read depth was anticipated to influence clonotype sharing among donors.

Each of the donors was a healthy adult who was HIV-negative and had not had a recent acute infection or vaccination. Profiling relied on immunoSEQ multiplex PCR, and the TCRdb table lists in-frame clones only, not all of them. The table has about 2.4 million clones, 80% to 95% seen once; the top ten hold about 0.34%. The V gene's germline CDR1 is GTSNPN and CDR2 SVGIG (reference sequence). Trimming at V came to 4 bases and at J to 6 bases, leaving 10 bases not matched to a gene. CDR3 length: 14 amino acids. The origin of this receptor is a man between 18 and 35 years old in good health. Some clones in this sample may be carry-over from other donors' samples. The V call is TRBV30, the J call TRBJ2-3; TRBD2 agrees at 7 bases. Sequencing was performed on naive CD4+ T cells from PBMCs. Subset meaning: CD45RA+ positively selected. The CDR3 bases are TGTGCCTGGAACCGCGGCGGGAGCGGGGATACGCAGTATTTT. Its translation: CAWNRGGSGDTQYF.